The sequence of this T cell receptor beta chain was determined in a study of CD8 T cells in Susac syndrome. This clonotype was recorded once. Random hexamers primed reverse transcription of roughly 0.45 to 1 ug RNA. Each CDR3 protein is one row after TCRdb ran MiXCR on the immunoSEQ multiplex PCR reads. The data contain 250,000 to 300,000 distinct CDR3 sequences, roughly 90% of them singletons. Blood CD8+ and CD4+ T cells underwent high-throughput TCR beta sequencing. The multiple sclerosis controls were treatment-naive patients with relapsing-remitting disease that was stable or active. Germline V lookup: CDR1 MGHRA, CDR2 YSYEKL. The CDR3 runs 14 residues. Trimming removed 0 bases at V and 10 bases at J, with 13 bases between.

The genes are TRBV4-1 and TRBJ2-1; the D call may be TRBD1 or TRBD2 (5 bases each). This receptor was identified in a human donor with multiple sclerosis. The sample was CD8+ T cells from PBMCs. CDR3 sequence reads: CASSQEGESWEQFF. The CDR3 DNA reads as TGCGCCAGCAGCCAAGAGGGGGAGAGCTGGGAGCAGTTCTTC.